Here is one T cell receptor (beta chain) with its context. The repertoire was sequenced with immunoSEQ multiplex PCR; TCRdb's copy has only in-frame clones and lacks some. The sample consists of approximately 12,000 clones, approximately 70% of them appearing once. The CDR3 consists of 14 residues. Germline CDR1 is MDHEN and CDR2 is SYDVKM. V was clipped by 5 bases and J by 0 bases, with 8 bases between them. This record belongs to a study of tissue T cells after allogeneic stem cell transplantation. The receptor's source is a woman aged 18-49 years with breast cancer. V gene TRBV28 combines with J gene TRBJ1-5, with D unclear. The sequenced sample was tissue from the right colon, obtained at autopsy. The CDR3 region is CASSAAFSNQPQHF. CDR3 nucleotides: TGTGCCAGCAGTGCGGCCTTTAGCAATCAGCCCCAGCATTTT.